The sequence of this T cell receptor (beta chain) was determined in a study of shared clonotypes between healthy human individuals. CDR1 and CDR2 (germline): SGHDN, FVKESK. V lost 4 bases, J lost 14 bases, and 8 bases stayed unmatched. The CDR3 length is 13 residues. Generated by immunoSEQ multiplex PCR, the TCRdb table keeps only in-frame clones and is missing some. This sample has over a million clones; roughly 96% occur once, and the top ten carry 1.2%. Every one of the donors was a Caucasian adult that lived in Nashville, Tennessee. The source of this sequence is a man aged 25 to 40 in good health. Source material: naive CD4+ T cells sorted from blood. Subset meaning: CD45RA+ positively selected. The gene calls are TRBV14 and TRBJ2-1; 10 nucleotides match TRBD2. The CDR3 coding sequence is TGTGCCAGCAGCCCCCAGCGGGAGGGTCCCGAGTTCTTC. Protein: CASSPQREGPEFF.